This T cell receptor (beta chain) is from a study of shared clonotypes between healthy human individuals. Study overall: Each donor's CD8 memory used one plate, CD8 naive two, each CD4 subset three. Study-level results: The generation probabilities recorded for non-shared clonotypes fell below those of clonotypes shared by all four donors. Sequencing depth was predicted to influence how clonotypes are shared among donors.

As regards this clone: Antigen unknown.

Profiled with immunoSEQ multiplex PCR; TCRdb holds only in-frame clones, not every one. The sample carries about 1.1 million clones, around 82% recorded once. The germline V and J ends were trimmed by 3 bases and 6 bases, with 26 bases remaining between them. Germline-derived CDR1 and CDR2 are SGDLS and YYNGEE. The CDR3 sequence is 18 residues long. The specimen sequenced was memory CD4+ T cells from PBMCs. Subset specified: CD45RA-negative fraction. The clonotype originates from a man younger than 35 in good health. Some clones in this sample may be carry-over from other donors' samples. The rearrangement joins TRBV9 to TRBJ2-3; D remains ambiguous. The CDR3 is CASSASISVTAGPDTQYF. The CDR3 DNA reads as TGTGCCAGCAGCGCGAGCATTAGTGTGACGGCCGGTCCCGATACGCAGTATTTT.